A selection of T cell receptor beta chains follows, all from one sample in a study of T cell repertoires in cytomegalovirus infection. TCRdb reprocessed the reads via MiXCR and lists one record per CDR3 protein. The sample carries fewer than 1,000,000 distinct CDR3 sequences, approximately 31% recorded once. For these TCRs, the target antigens are not known. The source material was cultured CD8+ T cells from PBMCs, sampled from culture after CMV antigen stimulation. The receptors stem from a human donor in good health (CMV status not recorded). Some clones in this sample may be carry-over from other donors' samples. Both conserved end residues are part of each CDR3. A D gene is named only where the DNA matches it firmly. The listing skips clone size in some rows; elsewhere it reads once, few, many or a size class.

len	abundance	v_gene	j_gene	d_gene	CDR3nt	CDR3aa
17	few	TRBV4-1	TRBJ2-1	TRBD2	TGCGCCAGCAGCCAAGTGAGGGTTTCGGGGGGGCTAAATGAGCAGTTCTTC	CASSQVRVSGGLNEQFF
15	once	TRBV4-2	TRBJ1-2	TRBD1	TGTGCCAGCAGCCATGGACAGGGAAATAACTATGGCTACACCTTC	CASSHGQGNNYGYTF
15	-	TRBV7-8	TRBJ2-5	TRBD2	TGTGCCAGCAGCTTTAAAGCGGGGGGTCAAGAGACCCAGTACTTC	CASSFKAGGQETQYF
17	-	TRBV19	TRBJ2-1	-	TGTGCCAGTAGTATACTAGCGACCTACACAAACTACAATGAGCAGTTCTTC	CASSILATYTNYNEQFF
14	-	TRBV20-1	TRBJ1-3	TRBD1	TGCAGTGCTGCCGACAGGGGGGGCGGAAACACCATATATTTT	CSAADRGGGNTIYF
15	few	TRBV6-2/TRBV6-3	TRBJ1-1	-	TGTGCCAGCAGTACCCGCTTTGGGGGGAACACTGAAGCTTTCTTT	CASSTRFGGNTEAFF
14	-	TRBV6-5	TRBJ1-1	-	TGTGCCAGCAGTTACGGGCAGGGCCTCACTGAAGCTTTCTTT	CASSYGQGLTEAFF
12	-	TRBV6-1	TRBJ2-1	-	TGTGCCAGCTTGAACGCCGACAATGAGCAGTTCTTC	CASLNADNEQFF
17	few	TRBV20-1	TRBJ2-5	TRBD1	TGCAGTGCTAGAGGACACCCTGGGCCAGGGGGCAGCGGGACCCAGTACTTC	CSARGHPGPGGSGTQYF
16	-	TRBV19	TRBJ2-1	-	TGTGCCAGTAGTTCAGGAGCCCTGGGACACCGCAATGAGCAGTTCTTC	CASSSGALGHRNEQFF
15	-	TRBV7-3	TRBJ1-2	-	TGTGCCAGCAGCTTAAATATCAGGGGTAGCTATGGCTACACCTTC	CASSLNIRGSYGYTF
12	-	TRBV5-5	TRBJ2-7	-	TGTGCCAGCAGCTTTCATTCCTACGAGCAGTACTTC	CASSFHSYEQYF
15	few	TRBV7-9	TRBJ2-3	-	TGTGCCAGCAGCGGGGATACAGGGAGTGCAGATACGCAGTATTTT	CASSGDTGSADTQYF
13	few	TRBV20-1	TRBJ1-3	-	TGCAGTGCCTGGGGGCAGGGATCAAACACCATATATTTT	CSAWGQGSNTIYF
14	-	TRBV2	TRBJ2-3	-	TGTGCCAGCAGTACTGCGACAGGTATGGATACGCAGTATTTT	CASSTATGMDTQYF
16	few	TRBV4-3	TRBJ2-3	TRBD2	TGCGCCAGCAGCCAAGATAGCGGGGGCCACACAGATACGCAGTATTTT	CASSQDSGGHTDTQYF
16	-	TRBV4-1	TRBJ2-5	TRBD2	TGCGCCAGCAGCCAAGAAGGCGGGGGTAGTCTGGAGACCCAGTACTTC	CASSQEGGGSLETQYF
19	-	TRBV6-2/TRBV6-3	TRBJ2-2	TRBD1	TGTGCCAGCAGACTAACGATTGATACAGGGGCCAAACGGACCGGGGAGCTGTTTTTT	CASRLTIDTGAKRTGELFF
13	many	TRBV12-3/TRBV12-4	TRBJ1-1	-	TGTGCCAGCTTCCTGGGGGGGTTGTCTGAAGCTTTCTTT	CASFLGGLSEAFF
14	-	TRBV19	TRBJ2-3	-	TGTGCCAGTAGTATAGTCGGCCTCGGGGATACGCAGTATTTT	CASSIVGLGDTQYF
13	few	TRBV19	TRBJ2-2	-	TGTGCCAGTAGACTAGGGGCCACCGGGGAGCTGTTTTTT	CASRLGATGELFF
16	few	TRBV6-2/TRBV6-3	TRBJ2-1	TRBD2	TGTGCCAGCACCGGACCCCTAGCGGGGGAGGGGGGTGAGCAGTTCTTC	CASTGPLAGEGGEQFF
14	few	TRBV19	TRBJ2-2	-	TGTGCCAGTAGTATCGGAGGGGTGGGCGGGGAGCTGTTTTTT	CASSIGGVGGELFF
15	few	TRBV7-9	TRBJ2-5	TRBD1	TGTGCCAGCAGCCCAGGGGACAGTAAAAAGGAGACCCAGTACTTC	CASSPGDSKKETQYF
11	-	TRBV19	TRBJ1-1	-	TGTGCCAGTAGCAGACCCACTGAAGCTTTCTTT	CASSRPTEAFF
14	-	TRBV20-1	TRBJ2-2	TRBD2	TGCAGTGCTAGAGATGCCAGCGGGGACGGGGAGCTGTTTTTT	CSARDASGDGELFF
19	few	TRBV7-8	TRBJ2-3	TRBD2	TGTGCCAGCAGCTTAGCGAAAACCGGGACTAGGGCTAGCACAGATACGCAGTATTTT	CASSLAKTGTRASTDTQYF
15	few	TRBV10-2	TRBJ2-3	-	TGCGCCAGCAGTGTTTACACAACTAGCACAGATACGCAGTATTTT	CASSVYTTSTDTQYF
15	many	TRBV7-2	TRBJ2-5	-	TGTGCCAGCACCCCATATACGAGTGTTGCGGAGACCCAGTACTTC	CASTPYTSVAETQYF
14	many	TRBV12-3/TRBV12-4	TRBJ2-2	TRBD2	TGTGCCAGCAGTCTAGCGGGGGTGACCGGGGAGCTGTTTTTT	CASSLAGVTGELFF
13	many	TRBV7-8	TRBJ1-6	TRBD1	TGTGCCAGCAGACCAGGGGGAGCTTCACCCCTCCACTTT	CASRPGGASPLHF
14	-	TRBV5-6	TRBJ2-1	TRBD2	TGTGCCTGGAGCGGGGGAGACTCCTACAATGAGCAGTTCTTC	CAWSGGDSYNEQFF
14	once	TRBV10-3	TRBJ1-2	-	TGTGCCATCACTATAGACACAGAAAACTATGGCTACACCTTC	CAITIDTENYGYTF
13	-	TRBV12-3/TRBV12-4	TRBJ2-2	-	TGTGCCAGCAGGCACCAGGGTGCCGGGGAGCTGTTTTTT	CASRHQGAGELFF
13	-	TRBV15	TRBJ1-5	-	TGTGCCACCAGCAGAGATCCGGGACAGCCCCAGCATTTT	CATSRDPGQPQHF
13	-	TRBV19	TRBJ2-1	-	TGTGCCAGTAGTATAGTTCAGGGCCATGAGCAGTTCTTC	CASSIVQGHEQFF
15	-	TRBV19	TRBJ1-5	-	TGTGCCAGTAGTCCCCCAGAGAGTGCCCATCAGCCCCAGCATTTT	CASSPPESAHQPQHF
15	-	TRBV7-9	TRBJ2-5	TRBD1	TGTGCCAGCAGCCCCCCGGGACAGATGAAAGAGACCCAGTACTTC	CASSPPGQMKETQYF
11	-	TRBV7-8	TRBJ1-1	-	TGTGCCAGCGTTCGGGTACAGGAAGCTTTCTTT	CASVRVQEAFF
18	-	TRBV7-6	TRBJ1-2	-	TGTGCCAGCAGCTTATCTTGGCAAGGCGGGACGGTGAACTATGGCTACACCTTC	CASSLSWQGGTVNYGYTF
15	many	TRBV7-6	TRBJ2-2	-	TGTGCCAGCAGTTTCAGGGAGGCGAACACCGGGGAGCTGTTTTTT	CASSFREANTGELFF
15	few	TRBV7-9	TRBJ2-1	TRBD2	TGTGCCAGCAGCTTACGCCCTAGCGGTACGGATGAGCAGTTCTTC	CASSLRPSGTDEQFF